Listed below are T cell receptor beta chains from one sample, sequenced in a study of blood T cell repertoires in COVID-19. Clones were read by immunoSEQ multiplex PCR, and TCRdb kept only the in-frame ones, dropping some. The sample yields approximately 360,000 clones, about 90% seen once. Sample: peripheral blood. The source of these receptors is a man between 40 and 49 years old with acute or convalescent COVID-19. Both conserved end residues are part of each CDR3. A D gene is named only where the DNA matches it firmly. Part of the rows lack a size; the others show once, few, many or a class for expanded clones.

CASSFRFGDSSYEQYF	TGTGCCAGCAGTTTTAGGTTCGGGGATAGCTCCTACGAGCAGTACTTC	TRBV27	-	-	TRBJ2-7
CASSWTVNSPLHF	TGTGCCAGCAGCTGGACAGTGAATTCACCCCTCCACTTT	TRBV6-2/TRBV6-3	-	-	TRBJ1-6
CATSDGPGEAFF	TGTGCCACCAGTGACGGCCCGGGTGAAGCTTTCTTT	TRBV24-1	-	-	TRBJ1-1
CASSLPGMGTEAFF	TGCGCCAGCAGCTTGCCGGGGATGGGCACTGAAGCTTTCTTT	TRBV5-1	-	-	TRBJ1-1
CASSLDPRGFYGYTF	TGTGCCAGCAGCTTAGATCCCAGGGGTTTTTATGGCTACACCTTC	TRBV7-6	-	-	TRBJ1-2
CASRAGQGNTEAFF	TGCGCCAGCAGAGCCGGACAGGGCAACACTGAAGCTTTCTTT	TRBV5-1	TRBD1	-	TRBJ1-1
CASSMNRPNYGYTF	TGTGCCAGTAGTATGAACAGGCCTAACTATGGCTACACCTTC	TRBV19	-	-	TRBJ1-2
CASSSGYTEAFF	TGTGCCAGCAGTTCAGGATACACTGAAGCTTTCTTT	TRBV12-3/TRBV12-4	-	few	TRBJ1-1
CASSIAGTSNQPQHF	TGTGCCAGTAGTATAGCGGGGACAAGCAATCAGCCCCAGCATTTT	TRBV19	-	-	TRBJ1-5
CASSLGTENYGYTF	TGTGCCAGCAGCTTAGGGACAGAGAACTATGGCTACACCTTC	TRBV7-2	-	-	TRBJ1-2
CASSYERFVGQGVSYEQYF	TGTGCCAGCAGTTATGAGAGGTTTGTGGGACAGGGGGTCTCCTACGAGCAGTACTTC	TRBV6-2/TRBV6-3	TRBD1	-	TRBJ2-7
CASSQGRENYGYTF	TGTGCCAGCAGTCAAGGTCGGGAAAACTATGGCTACACCTTC	TRBV7-2	-	once	TRBJ1-2
CASSQDEGATEAFF	TGCGCCAGCAGCCAAGATGAGGGGGCCACTGAAGCTTTCTTT	TRBV4-3	TRBD1	-	TRBJ1-1
CASSWRGVTDTQYF	TGTGCCAGCAGCTGGCGGGGGGTCACAGATACGCAGTATTTT	TRBV5-4	TRBD2	-	TRBJ2-3
CASSWTSGTGELFF	TGTGCCAGCAGCTGGACTAGTGGCACCGGGGAGCTGTTTTTT	TRBV7-9	TRBD2	once	TRBJ2-2
CASSIMHAAGDFEQYF	TGTGCCAGTAGTATTATGCATGCGGCGGGAGACTTCGAGCAGTACTTC	TRBV19	TRBD2	-	TRBJ2-7
CAWSPGHLNTIYF	TGTGCCTGGAGCCCGGGACACCTTAACACCATATATTTT	TRBV30	-	few	TRBJ1-3
CASRFGTGNTGELFF	TGTGCCAGCAGGTTCGGGACAGGGAACACCGGGGAGCTGTTTTTT	TRBV28	TRBD1	-	TRBJ2-2
CASSLWDRDVTEAFF	TGTGCCAGCAGCTTGTGGGACAGGGATGTCACTGAAGCTTTCTTT	TRBV5-6	TRBD1	-	TRBJ1-1
CASSPQGLIYGYTF	TGTGCCAGCAGCCCACAGGGCCTAATCTATGGCTACACCTTC	TRBV7-9	-	-	TRBJ1-2
CASSPETGVAFF	TGTGCCAGCAGCCCCGAAACAGGGGTGGCTTTCTTT	TRBV5-6	TRBD1	-	TRBJ1-1
CASSQDLNSYQPQHF	TGTGCCAGCAGCCAAGATTTAAACAGTTATCAGCCCCAGCATTTT	TRBV3-1/TRBV3-2	-	-	TRBJ1-5
CASSLSTGYTEAFF	TGTGCCAGCAGTTTATCCACAGGGTACACTGAAGCTTTCTTT	TRBV27	-	-	TRBJ1-1
CASSKAGQGLGGELFF	TGTGCCAGCAGCAAAGCGGGACAGGGACTGGGCGGGGAGCTGTTTTTT	TRBV21-1	-	-	TRBJ2-2
CARLVASGGKETQYF	TGTGCCAGGTTAGTCGCTAGCGGGGGGAAAGAGACCCAGTACTTC	TRBV19	TRBD2	-	TRBJ2-5
CSVETASGRAGELFF	TGCAGCGTTGAAACGGCTAGCGGGAGAGCCGGGGAGCTGTTTTTT	TRBV29-1	TRBD2	-	TRBJ2-2
CASSLDLGAPRNSPLHF	TGTGCCAGCAGCTTAGATTTGGGGGCACCACGTAATTCACCCCTCCACTTT	TRBV11-2	-	-	TRBJ1-6
CATSRDRGQETQYF	TGTGCCACCAGCAGGGACAGGGGGCAAGAGACCCAGTACTTC	TRBV15	TRBD1	-	TRBJ2-5
CAWSVAPDRFYEQYF	TGTGCCTGGAGTGTAGCCCCGGACAGATTCTACGAGCAGTACTTC	TRBV30	-	once	TRBJ2-7
CASSGDGSASGVYNEQFF	TGTGCCAGCAGCGGAGACGGGTCGGCTAGCGGGGTCTACAATGAGCAGTTCTTC	TRBV28	TRBD2	-	TRBJ2-1
CASSLRAGGSTDTQYF	TGCGCCAGCAGCTTGCGGGCAGGGGGAAGCACAGATACGCAGTATTTT	TRBV5-1	TRBD1	once	TRBJ2-3
CASSASGRVTDTQYF	TGTGCCAGCAGTGCTAGCGGGAGGGTCACAGATACGCAGTATTTT	TRBV25-1	TRBD2	-	TRBJ2-3
CASSDSTENLYNSPLHF	TGTGCCAGCAGCGACTCGACAGAAAACTTATATAATTCACCCCTCCACTTT	TRBV9	-	-	TRBJ1-6
CSSQIAGAVETQYF	TGCAGCTCTCAAATAGCGGGAGCGGTAGAGACCCAGTACTTC	TRBV29-1	TRBD2	-	TRBJ2-5
CASSSRVNYGYTF	TGTGCCAGCAGTTCCCGGGTCAACTATGGCTACACCTTC	TRBV27	-	-	TRBJ1-2
CASSVTTGRNTIYF	TGTGCCAGCAGCGTGACGACAGGGAGAAACACCATATATTTT	TRBV9	TRBD1	-	TRBJ1-3
CASREGGGAPEQYF	TGCGCCAGCAGAGAGGGCGGGGGGGCACCCGAGCAGTACTTC	TRBV5-1	TRBD2	-	TRBJ2-7
CASSTGSSGGRDTQYF	TGTGCCAGCAGCACCGGGTCTAGCGGGGGTCGAGATACGCAGTATTTT	TRBV7-3	TRBD2	-	TRBJ2-3
CASSERTGARSYNSPLHF	TGTGCCAGCAGCGAGCGGACAGGGGCGAGAAGTTATAATTCACCCCTCCACTTT	TRBV14	TRBD1	-	TRBJ1-6
CASSLSPTGGYYGYTF	TGTGCCAGCAGTTTATCCCCGACAGGGGGCTACTATGGCTACACCTTC	TRBV27	TRBD1	-	TRBJ1-2
CASSWPDRYEQYF	TGTGCCAGCAGCTGGCCAGACAGGTACGAGCAGTACTTC	TRBV11-2	-	-	TRBJ2-7
CASSARDTFAYEQYF	TGTGCCAGCAGCGCCCGGGACACTTTCGCCTACGAGCAGTACTTC	TRBV9	-	once	TRBJ2-7
CASSWGPSYEQYF	TGTGCCAGCAGTTGGGGCCCCTCCTACGAGCAGTACTTC	TRBV27	-	-	TRBJ2-7
CASSLDLAGGNNEQFF	TGCGCCAGCAGCTTGGATCTAGCGGGAGGGAACAATGAGCAGTTCTTC	TRBV5-1	TRBD2	-	TRBJ2-1
CASTDRGSGNTIYF	TGTGCCAGCACGGACAGGGGATCAGGAAACACCATATATTTT	TRBV28	TRBD1	-	TRBJ1-3